One sample yielded the 30 T cell receptor beta chains listed below, sequenced in a study of shared clonotypes between healthy human individuals. CD45RO-negative, CCR7-positively selected cells formed the naive CD8 fraction, excluding terminally differentiated effector memory CD45RA+ cells. Method: immunoSEQ multiplex PCR; TCRdb's copy keeps in-frame clones and lacks some. This table holds about 1,800,000 clones, approximately 95% found once. Sequencing was performed on naive CD8+ T cells sorted from blood. The receptor source for this set is a man between 18 and 35 years old in good health.

The chain couples TRBV18 to TRBJ1-3; TRBD1 agrees at 9 bases. V trimming: 4 bases; J trimming: 0 bases; junction bases outside the gene matches: 1. Germline V lookup: CDR1 KGHSH, CDR2 LQKENI. The CDR3 covers 15 residues. This CDR3 reads CASSLGQGSGNTIYF. Here the CDR3 DNA reads TGTGCCAGCTCACTGGGACAGGGCTCTGGAAACACCATATATTTT.

Comment on this clone: The same CDR3 can be traced to other DNA sequences in this sample. The chain employs TRBV9 and TRBJ1-2, with 7 bases that match TRBD1. Germline CDR1 and CDR2: SGDLS and YYNGEE. Trimming took 3 bases from V and 2 from J; bases not matched to a gene: 4. The CDR3 has 14 amino acids. The CDR3 nucleotides read TGTGCCAGCAGCGCAGGGGGAGGAAACTATGGCTACACCTTC. Translated: CASSAGGGNYGYTF.

The chain recombines TRBV10-1 with TRBJ2-7; TRBD2 matches at 11 bases. CDR1 and CDR2 (germline): WNHNN, SYGVQD (reference sequence). J gave up 3 bases and V 3 bases, and 4 bases lay outside the gene matches. The CDR3 is 15 amino acids. The CDR3 sequence is CASSDPGTSGYEQYF. The CDR3 nucleotides are TGCGCCAGCAGTGATCCCGGGACTAGCGGCTACGAGCAGTACTTC.

This chain connects TRBV29-1 to TRBJ2-7; a possible D gene is TRBD2 (8 bases). Per germline, CDR1 SQVTM and CDR2 ANQGSEA. The CDR3 is made up of 14 amino acids. V lost 3 bases and J 4 bases, leaving 16 bases between the germline ends. The CDR3 region has the DNA TGCAGCGTTGACCCGGGAGGGGGCGGGTACGAGCAGTACTTC. This translates into CSVDPGGGGYEQYF.

The chain joins TRBV27 to TRBJ1-1; D not resolved. Trimming took off 4 bases at V and 4 bases at J, with 13 bases between the two ends. The CDR3 has 14 residues. The germline CDR1 and CDR2 sequences are MNHEY and SMNVEV (reference sequence). In DNA form, the CDR3 reads TGTGCCAGCAGTTCGGAGGCCCGTTCCACTGAAGCTTTCTTT. Its translation is CASSSEARSTEAFF.

This rearrangement joins TRBV28 to TRBJ2-7; tentative D call: TRBD1 (6 bases). This CDR3 is 13 amino acids long. The germline gives CDR1 MDHEN, CDR2 SYDVKM. V was trimmed by 11 bases and J by 1 base, leaving 15 bases between them. The CDR3 coding sequence is TGTGCCTGTCAGTGGACAGAATCCTACGAGCAGTACTTC. It is translated as CACQWTESYEQYF.

The V call is TRBV18, the J call TRBJ2-6; 7 nucleotides line up with TRBD2. V lost 2 bases and J lost 4; bases outside the gene matches: 14. The CDR3 contains 19 residues. Germline loops: CDR1 KGHSH, CDR2 LQKENI. The CDR3: CASSPVAGAGSLGANVLTF. CDR3 bases: TGTGCCAGCTCACCAGTGGCGGGAGCAGGATCTTTGGGGGCCAACGTCCTGACTTTC.

The chain carries TRBV9 and TRBJ1-6, with D possibly being TRBD1 (5 bases). Germline-derived CDR1 and CDR2 are SGDLS and YYNGEE. Trimming removed 7 bases from V and 9 bases from J, with 8 bases in between. The CDR3 has 11 amino acids. This chain's CDR3 is CASGGGSPLHF. The CDR3 nucleotides are TGTGCCAGCGGGGGGGGTTCACCCCTCCACTTT. The full variable domain, completed using reference TRBV9 and TRBJ1-6, is DSGVTQTPKHLITATGQRVTLRCSPRSGDLSVYWYQQSLDQGLQFLIQYYNGEERAKGNILERFSAQQFPDLHSELNLSSLELGDSALYFCASGGGSPLHFGNGTRLTVT.

A note on this clone: This specimen includes other DNA sequences encoding the same CDR3. This chain connects TRBV6-5 to TRBJ2-1; D gene unclear. V lost 0 bases to trimming and J lost 6 bases, with 9 bases between them. This CDR3 comprises 14 residues. Germline CDR1 reads MNHEY; CDR2 reads SVGAGI. The CDR3 DNA reads TGTGCCAGCAGTTACTCCGGCGAGAGCAATGAGCAGTTCTTC. Its translation: CASSYSGESNEQFF.

The rearrangement links TRBV5-1 to TRBJ2-3; D remains unclear. Trimming shortened V by 1 base and J by 2 bases, and 8 bases separated the two germline ends. The CDR3 is 14 amino acids. Germline V CDR1 and CDR2: SGHRS, YFSETQ. The chain's CDR3 is CASSLWGYTDTQYF. For the CDR3, the DNA is TGCGCCAGCAGCTTGTGGGGATACACAGATACGCAGTATTTT.

This chain joins TRBV9 and TRBJ2-2; 13 nucleotides line up with TRBD2. The germline gives CDR1 SGDLS, CDR2 YYNGEE. V gave up 7 bases and J gave up 1 base; unmatched junction bases: 7. The CDR3 consists of 17 residues. The chain's CDR3 is CASHGLAGARNTGELFF. CDR3 in DNA: TGTGCCAGCCACGGACTAGCGGGAGCTCGGAACACCGGGGAGCTGTTTTTT.

The genes are TRBV7-9 and TRBJ1-4; D gene unclear. Trimming shortened V by 3 bases and J by 7 bases, and 12 bases separated the two germline ends. The CDR3 consists of 14 residues. The germline V gene has CDR1 SEHNR and CDR2 FQNEAQ (reference sequence). The CDR3 sequence is CASSFLEGGEKLFF. The DNA for the CDR3 is TGTGCCAGCAGCTTTTTGGAGGGAGGTGAAAAACTGTTTTTT. The full variable domain, with the rest looked up from reference TRBV7-9 and TRBJ1-4, is DTGVSQNPRHKITKRGQNVTFRCDPISEHNRLYWYRQTLGQGPEFLTYFQNEAQLEKSRLLSDRFSAERPKGSFSTLEIQRTEQGDSAMYLCASSFLEGGEKLFFGSGTQLSVL.

The chain is built from TRBV2 and TRBJ1-4; D is ambiguous. In germline, CDR1 is SNHLY, CDR2 FYNNEI. Trimming took 4 bases from V and 1 from J, leaving 10 bases between them. This CDR3 comprises 15 residues. CDR3 amino acids: CASSVSRETNEKLFF. In DNA form, the CDR3 reads TGTGCCAGCAGTGTATCTAGGGAAACTAATGAAAAACTGTTTTTT. Complete variable domain (other parts from reference TRBV2 and TRBJ1-4): EPEVTQTPSHQVTQMGQEVILRCVPISNHLYFYWYRQILGQKVEFLVSFYNNEISEKSEIFDDQFSVERPDGSNFTLKIRSTKLEDSAMYFCASSVSRETNEKLFFGSGTQLSVL.

The gene calls are TRBV29-1 and TRBJ2-2; D remains ambiguous. V lost 6 bases, J lost 2 bases, and 7 bases lay in between. Germline-derived CDR1 and CDR2 are SQVTM and ANQGSEA. The CDR3 is 12 amino acids. This CDR3 is CSVPINTGELFF. In DNA form, the CDR3 reads TGCAGCGTCCCGATCAACACCGGGGAGCTGTTTTTT.

V is TRBV20-1 and J is TRBJ1-1; weak D call: TRBD1 (5 bases). Deletions cut 6 bases from V and 10 bases from J, with 15 bases between. Germline CDR1 is DFQATT and CDR2 is SNEGSKA (reference sequence). This CDR3 has 11 amino acids. The CDR3 is CSAGEEAGAFF. CDR3 nucleotides: TGCAGTGCAGGGGAAGAGGCTGGAGCTTTCTTT.

The gene calls are TRBV27 and TRBJ2-7, with 7 nucleotides matching TRBD2. Germline CDR1 reads MNHEY; CDR2 reads SMNVEV (reference sequence). The CDR3 consists of 16 residues. V lost 5 bases and J lost 4; bases outside the gene matches: 14. CDR3 loop: CASSTLSGGGSYEQYF. The CDR3 region has the DNA TGTGCCAGCAGTACCCTAAGTGGGGGGGGATCATACGAGCAGTACTTC.

The rearrangement links TRBV5-1 to TRBJ2-3, with 11 bases fitting TRBD2. The ends lost 4 bases at V and 2 bases at J; junction bases unmatched: 6. Germline V gene data show CDR1 as SGHRS and CDR2 as YFSETQ. The CDR3 runs to 16 residues. CDR3 nucleotides: TGCGCCAGCAGCCCCGGACTAGCGGGCTACACAGATACGCAGTATTTT. It codes for CASSPGLAGYTDTQYF.

A remark on this clone: Other DNA variants within this sample encode the same CDR3. The DNA for the CDR3 is TGTGCCTGGAGTGTACAGGGTTTTAACACTGAAGCTTTCTTT. Its translation is CAWSVQGFNTEAFF. The chain couples TRBV30 to TRBJ1-1, with D possibly being TRBD1 (6 bases). V was cut by 0 bases and J by 2 bases, with 10 bases left in between. Germline V CDR1 and CDR2: GTSNPN, SVGIG (reference sequence). The CDR3 loop spans 14 amino acids.

The genes are TRBV7-9 and TRBJ1-4; TRBD1 matches at 8 bases. Germline V lookup: CDR1 SEHNR, CDR2 FQNEAQ (reference sequence). The CDR3 consists of 16 residues. With V trimmed by 4 bases and J by 8 bases, 12 bases remained unmatched. Written as DNA, the CDR3 is TGTGCCAGCAGCTCGAACCGAGGACAGGGCTGGGAAAAACTGTTTTTT. This encodes CASSSNRGQGWEKLFF.

V and J are TRBV4-3 and TRBJ2-7, with D hard to call. Trimming left V 2 bases short and J 6 bases short, with 8 bases between. CDR1 LGHNA and CDR2 YSLEER come from the germline V gene. This CDR3 is built from 12 residues. CDR3 in amino acids: CASSQFGGEQYF. DNA of the CDR3: TGCGCCAGCAGCCAATTCGGCGGCGAGCAGTACTTC.

The chain joins TRBV19 to TRBJ1-1, with TRBD1 matching over 8 bases. Germline V gives CDR1 LNHDA, CDR2 SQIVND (reference sequence). This CDR3 contains 14 residues. V lost 7 bases, J lost 6 bases, and 10 bases stayed unmatched. CDR3 sequence reads: CASTMTGVPAEAFF. In DNA, the CDR3 is TGTGCCAGTACTATGACAGGGGTCCCCGCTGAAGCTTTCTTT.

The CDR3 protein is CASSLLFGYEQYF. The DNA for the CDR3 is TGCGCCAGCAGCCTCTTATTCGGGTACGAGCAGTACTTC. V gene TRBV4-3 combines with J gene TRBJ2-7; D gene ambiguous. V gave up 4 bases and J gave up 4 bases, with 11 bases separating them. The CDR3 sequence is 13 residues long. From germline, CDR1 is LGHNA and CDR2 YSLEER.

This clone was recorded a few times. The V gene is TRBV7-9, the J gene TRBJ1-2; 11 bases are a match to TRBD1. The CDR3 has 17 amino acids. The trim removed 1 base at V and 3 bases at J, leaving 7 bases unmatched. Germline loops: CDR1 SEHNR, CDR2 FQNEAQ (reference sequence). The CDR3 nucleotides are TGTGCCAGCAGCTTAGAGGACAGGGGGCAACGATACTATGGCTACACCTTC. Residues: CASSLEDRGQRYYGYTF.

The J gene is TRBJ2-7, the V gene TRBV27; tentative D call: TRBD2 (6 bases). CDR1 and CDR2 from the germline V gene are MNHEY and SMNVEV (reference sequence). Trimming stripped 4 bases from V and 2 bases from J, with 9 bases between. The CDR3 runs to 13 residues. The CDR3 sequence is CASSSGATYEQYF. CDR3 sequence (DNA): TGTGCCAGCAGTTCGGGAGCAACCTACGAGCAGTACTTC.

J is TRBJ2-3 and V is TRBV27; D possibly corresponds to TRBD2 (7 bases). Trimming stripped 3 bases from V and 2 bases from J, with 21 bases between. CDR1 and CDR2 (germline): MNHEY, SMNVEV (reference sequence). The CDR3 covers 18 residues. CDR3: CASSLLRTLGGPTDTQYF. CDR3 in DNA: TGTGCCAGCAGTTTGCTAAGAACCCTCGGGGGGCCCACAGATACGCAGTATTTT.

This chain connects TRBV19 to TRBJ1-5; D gene ambiguous. The CDR3 is 15 amino acids. The germline gives CDR1 LNHDA, CDR2 SQIVND (reference sequence). V was clipped by 2 bases and J by 0 bases, with 8 bases between them. The CDR3 sequence: CASSIQVYSNQPQHF. The CDR3, as DNA: TGTGCCAGTAGTATACAGGTTTATAGCAATCAGCCCCAGCATTTT.

The chain is built from TRBV5-8 and TRBJ2-1; 11 bases are a match to TRBD1. The ends lost 4 bases at V and 6 bases at J; junction bases unmatched: 9. The CDR3 is made up of 16 amino acids. Germline V lookup: CDR1 SGHTS, CDR2 YDEGEE. DNA for the CDR3: TGTGCCAGCAGCCTGGGAGGGGACAGGGGGACCAATGAGCAGTTCTTC. Its translation: CASSLGGDRGTNEQFF.

The genes are TRBV6-6 and TRBJ1-1; D perhaps matches TRBD1 (5 bases). Germline CDR1 and CDR2: MNHNY and SVGAGI (reference sequence). CDR3 length: 11 residues. CDR3 region: CVARAGGDAFF. In DNA, the CDR3 is TGTGTCGCTAGGGCCGGTGGGGACGCTTTCTTT.

This chain links TRBV11-2 with TRBJ1-6, with a tentative D call TRBD1 (5 bases). The CDR3 loop spans 17 amino acids. Germline CDR1 and CDR2: SGHAT and FQNNGV. Trimming left V 1 base short and J 2 bases short, with 12 bases between. CDR3 region: CASSLAAGRTYNSPLHF. The CDR3 coding sequence is TGTGCCAGCAGCTTAGCCGCAGGGCGGACCTATAATTCACCCCTCCACTTT. The full variable domain, completed using reference TRBV11-2 and TRBJ1-6, is EAGVAQSPRYKIIEKRQSVAFWCNPISGHATLYWYQQILGQGPKLLIQFQNNGVVDDSQLPKDRFSAERLKGVDSTLKIQPAKLEDSAVYLCASSLAAGRTYNSPLHFGNGTRLTVT.

The CDR3 DNA sequence: TGCGCCAGCAGTGATGGCGGGGCCCAGTACTTC. Translated: CASSDGGAQYF. The V and J genes are TRBV10-1 and TRBJ2-5; the D gene is possibly TRBD2 (6 bases). The CDR3 is made up of 11 amino acids. Germline-derived CDR1 and CDR2 are WNHNN and SYGVQD (reference sequence). Trimming cost V 3 bases and J 9 bases, with 8 bases left between them.